This TCR beta chain was captured by sequencing in a study of vaccination and CD4 T cells after COVID-19. Documented treatment: roughly ten-day PBMC culture with coronavirus spike peptide pools or control peptides (ViraFEST assay). With peptide pools, ViraFEST first expanded antigen-specific T cells and afterwards sequenced their TCRs. Trimming removed 6 bases at V and 6 bases at J, with 14 bases between. This CDR3 region has 14 residues. From germline, CDR1 is MNHEY and CDR2 SVGEGT. Turning to this clonotype: Antigen specificity is unknown.

Cultured CD4+ T cell DNA underwent sequencing with the Oncomine TCR Beta short-read assay. TCRdb called the PCR reads again in MiXCR, with one record for every CDR3 protein. The table records under 15,000 distinct CDR3 sequences, approximately 50% of them present only once. Sequenced material: cultured CD4+ T cells from blood, taken after SARS-CoV-2 vaccination. The chain uses TRBV6-2 or TRBV6-3 and TRBJ2-2; D may correspond to TRBD1 or TRBD2 (5 bases each). The receptor was isolated from a human donor with COVID-19. DNA for the CDR3: TGTGCCAGCAGCGTTCTGGTGGGGGCCGGGGAGCTGTTTTTT. Encoded protein: CASSVLVGAGELFF.